The 10 T cell receptor beta chains below all came from one sample that was sequenced in a study of blood T cell repertoires in COVID-19. The repertoire was sequenced with immunoSEQ multiplex PCR; TCRdb's copy has only in-frame clones and lacks some. The table lists tens of thousands of clones, roughly 81% of them singletons, with 4% to 6% in the top ten. The specimen was peripheral blood. The receptor set was obtained from a man at least 80 years old with COVID-19, enrolled during active disease.

This chain connects TRBV3-1 (or the pseudogene TRBV3-2) to TRBJ1-2; D is possibly TRBD1 (6 bases). CDR1 is LGHDT and CDR2 is YNNKEL in the germline V gene (reference sequence). V was shortened by 9 bases and J by 4 bases, with 9 bases between the two germline ends. The length of the CDR3 is 11 residues. CDR3 nucleotides: TGTGCCAGGACGACAGGCTATGGCTACACCTTC. This encodes CARTTGYGYTF.

This clone was counted once. The chain carries TRBV6-5 and TRBJ1-3; 7 bases line up with TRBD1. The CDR3 consists of 15 residues. CDR1 is MNHEY, CDR2 SVGAGI, per germline. J lost 2 bases, V lost 7 bases, and 8 bases had no gene match. The DNA for the CDR3 is TGTGCCAGCACTTGGGTTGACAGGGCTGGAAACACCATATATTTT. It is translated as CASTWVDRAGNTIYF.

The rearrangement links TRBV18 to TRBJ2-2; 7 bases align to TRBD1. The V and J ends lost 6 bases and 4 bases, in that order; junction bases with no gene match: 8. Germline V lookup: CDR1 KGHSH, CDR2 LQKENI. There are 15 residues in the CDR3. The CDR3 sequence is CASSVGGTLTGELFF. As DNA, the CDR3 is TGTGCCAGCTCCGTAGGGGGCACCCTCACCGGGGAGCTGTTTTTT.

Concerning this clone itself: At one end, the junction sequence differs from germline, possibly due to a read error. The chain combines TRBV7-7 with TRBJ2-3; TRBD2 agrees at 13 bases. Per the germline V gene, CDR1 is SSHAT and CDR2 is FNYEAQ (reference sequence). CDR3 size: 16 residues. This CDR3 is CASSSGLAGGTDTQYF. The CDR3 nucleotides are TGTGCTAGCAGCTCCGGACTAGCGGGGGGCACAGATACGCAGTATTTT.

This sequence joins TRBV28 and TRBJ1-4; maybe TRBD1 (5 bases). With 5 bases removed from V and 4 bases from J, the gap between germline ends came to 14 bases. The germline gives CDR1 MDHEN, CDR2 SYDVKM. This CDR3 is 15 amino acids long. The CDR3 coding sequence is TGTGCCAGCAGTCCATTGACAGTAGTTAATGAAAAACTGTTTTTT. Translated: CASSPLTVVNEKLFF.

The V call is TRBV15, the J call TRBJ1-1, with D possibly being TRBD1 (6 bases). CDR1 and CDR2 (germline): LNHNV, YYDKDF (reference sequence). The CDR3 contains 15 residues. Trimming took off 6 bases at V and 11 bases at J, with 25 bases between the two ends. CDR3 nucleotide sequence: TGTGCCACCAGAGGGCAGGGGTCGCGGTTTGGTACGGCTTTCTTT. Residues: CATRGQGSRFGTAFF.

The rearrangement joins TRBV7-2 to TRBJ2-2; perhaps TRBD2 as D (5 bases). V was clipped by 5 bases and J by 4 bases, with 14 bases between them. From germline, CDR1 is SGHTA and CDR2 FQGNSA. The length of the CDR3 is 15 residues. As DNA, the CDR3 is TGTGCCAGCAGCCTCGACGACTACCTCACCGGGGAGCTGTTTTTT. It codes for CASSLDDYLTGELFF. The full variable domain, rest sourced from reference TRBV7-2 and TRBJ2-2, is GAGVSQSPSNKVTEKGKDVELRCDPISGHTALYWYRQSLGQGLEFLIYFQGNSAPDKSGLPSDRFSAERTGGSVSTLTIQRTQQEDSAVYLCASSLDDYLTGELFFGEGSRLTVL.

The V call is TRBV7-8, the J call TRBJ1-4; possible D gene TRBD1, 5 bases. The CDR3 sequence is 16 residues long. Germline V gene sequence: CDR1 SGHVS, CDR2 FQNEAQ. Deletions cut 5 bases from V and 3 bases from J, with 16 bases between. CDR3 sequence reads: CASSVRPLGPNEKLFF. The CDR3, as DNA: TGTGCCAGCAGCGTACGGCCGTTGGGGCCTAATGAAAAACTGTTTTTT.

CDR3 bases: TGTGCCAGCAGCTTGGGTCAGGGGAGCCTGAACACTGAAGCTTTCTTT. Encoded protein: CASSLGQGSLNTEAFF. The J gene is TRBJ1-1, the V gene TRBV5-4; TRBD1 might be the D (6 bases). Trimming removed 0 bases at V and 0 bases at J, with 12 bases between. Germline CDR1 and CDR2: SGHNT and YYREEE (reference sequence). The CDR3 runs to 16 residues.

V gene TRBV11-2 combines with J gene TRBJ2-7; D call uncertain. Per the germline V gene, CDR1 is SGHAT and CDR2 is FQNNGV. Trimming pared 1 base from V and 5 bases from J, leaving 3 bases between. The CDR3 spans 11 residues. The CDR3 loop reads CASSLVNEQYF. The DNA of the CDR3 is TGTGCCAGCAGCTTAGTAAACGAGCAGTACTTC.